This T cell receptor (beta chain) originates from a study of T cells expressing NK-cell markers. Study-wide background: Out of eight donors sequenced, seven tested HCMV-seropositive and the remaining one seronegative.

Researchers built TCR beta cDNA using 5'RACE template switching with UMIs. From the 5' RACE reads, TCRdb lists one entry per CDR3 protein and no DNA. The sample has 200,000 to 300,000 distinct CDR3 sequences, and its top ten clones hold around 4.2%. The germline V gene has CDR1 GTSNPN and CDR2 SVGIG (reference sequence). This CDR3 has 16 residues. General study findings and limits: One observes that, in several donors, these clonotypes were also the leading ones within the CD3+CD56-NKG2C+ fraction.

On this clonotype: Its antigen remains unidentified.

This chain uses TRBV30 with TRBJ2-1; TCRdb's D call of TRBD2 is untestable without DNA. The receptor was isolated from a woman between 18 and 70 years old in good health. Source material: blood T cells: a sorted CD56 or NKG2C T cell subset, CD4+ or CD8+ T cells, or bulk PBMC T cells (not recorded which). CDR3 amino acids: CAWRPDASGRYNEQFF.